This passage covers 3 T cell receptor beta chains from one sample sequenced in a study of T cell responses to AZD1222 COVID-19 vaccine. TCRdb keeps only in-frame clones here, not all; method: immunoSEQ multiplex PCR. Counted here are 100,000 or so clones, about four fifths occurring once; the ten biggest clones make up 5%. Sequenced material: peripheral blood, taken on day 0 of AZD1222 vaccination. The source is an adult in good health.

CDR3 nucleotides: TGTGCTAGTGGTTTGGTGTCCTACGAGCAGTACTTC. Amino acids: CASGLVSYEQYF. The chain carries TRBV12-5 and TRBJ2-7, with no clear D. Trimming pared 0 bases from V and 1 base from J, leaving 1 base between. The CDR3 extends over 12 amino acids. Germline CDR1 LGHNT, CDR2 FRNRAP. The full variable domain, completed using reference TRBV12-5 and TRBJ2-7, is DARVTQTPRHKVTEMGQEVTMRCQPILGHNTVFWYRQTMMQGLELLAYFRNRAPLDDSGMPKDRFSAEMPDATLATLKIQPSEPRDSAVYFCASGLVSYEQYFGPGTRLTVT.

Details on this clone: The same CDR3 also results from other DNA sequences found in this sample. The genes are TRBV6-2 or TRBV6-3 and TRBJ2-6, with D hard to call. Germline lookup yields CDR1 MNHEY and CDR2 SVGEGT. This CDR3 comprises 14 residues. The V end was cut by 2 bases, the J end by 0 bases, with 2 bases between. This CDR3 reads CASSYSSGANVLTF. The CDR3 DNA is TGTGCCAGCAGTTACAGCTCTGGGGCCAACGTCCTGACTTTC.

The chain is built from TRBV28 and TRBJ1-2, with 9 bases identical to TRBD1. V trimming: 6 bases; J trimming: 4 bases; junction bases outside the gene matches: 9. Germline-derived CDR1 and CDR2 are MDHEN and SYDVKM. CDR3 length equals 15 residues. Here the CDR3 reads CASSRTGTGRYGYTF. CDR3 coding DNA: TGTGCCAGCAGCCGAACCGGGACAGGGCGCTATGGCTACACCTTC.